The 18 T cell receptor beta chains listed next were all sequenced from one sample in a study of graft-versus-host responses after intestinal transplantation. Profiled with immunoSEQ multiplex PCR; TCRdb holds only in-frame clones, not every one. Here the sample spans some 24,000 clones, around 85% being singletons. Sequences were derived from PBMCs, sampled just over 450 days after intestinal transplant. The receptors here all came from a human patient who received an intestinal transplant, so some T cells may come from the graft donor.

CDR3 in DNA: TGTGCCAGCAGTCCCCGGAACACTGAAGCTTTCTTT. Its translation: CASSPRNTEAFF. The rearrangement joins TRBV28 to TRBJ1-1; D remains ambiguous. This CDR3 contains 12 residues. With 5 bases removed from V and 1 base from J, the gap between germline ends came to 5 bases. CDR1 MDHEN and CDR2 SYDVKM come from the germline V gene.

The rearrangement uses TRBV2 and TRBJ2-1; D is unresolved. Germline V gives CDR1 SNHLY, CDR2 FYNNEI. The CDR3 spans 13 residues. V was clipped by 6 bases and J by 2 bases, with 8 bases between them. CDR3 sequence reads: CASRVDPYNEQFF. The CDR3 DNA reads TGTGCCAGCAGGGTGGACCCCTACAATGAGCAGTTCTTC.

The chain links TRBV6-5 to TRBJ2-7, with D possibly called TRBD1 or TRBD2 (5 bases each). Looked up from germline, CDR1 is MNHEY and CDR2 is SVGAGI. Between the trimmed V and J ends, which lost 6 bases and 0 bases, there was a span of 12 bases. The CDR3 sequence is 14 residues long. CDR3 sequence: CASRGWDGSYEQYF. In DNA, the CDR3 is TGTGCCAGCAGGGGCTGGGACGGCTCCTACGAGCAGTACTTC.

This chain joins TRBV19 and TRBJ2-1; 11 bases fit TRBD2. The germline CDR1 and CDR2 sequences are LNHDA and SQIVND (reference sequence). This CDR3 has 15 residues. V lost 5 bases, J lost 8 bases, and 8 bases stayed unmatched. CDR3 sequence: CASSEVAGGPYEQFF. CDR3 sequence (DNA): TGTGCCAGTAGTGAGGTAGCGGGAGGGCCCTATGAGCAGTTCTTC.

This chain connects TRBV9 to TRBJ2-1; TRBD2 matches 10 bases. Germline V gene data show CDR1 as SGDLS and CDR2 as YYNGEE. The J segment lost 9 bases and the V segment lost 3 bases, leaving 3 bases of the junction unmatched. The CDR3 runs 13 residues. DNA of the CDR3: TGTGCCAGCAGCGGCGGGACTAGCGCTGAGCAGTTCTTC. Amino acids: CASSGGTSAEQFF.

V usage is TRBV6-5 and J usage is TRBJ1-1, with 7 bases that match TRBD1. Germline values: CDR1 MNHEY, CDR2 SVGAGI. Trimming took 4 bases from V and 0 from J; bases not matched to a gene: 8. This CDR3 is built from 16 residues. The CDR3 loop is CASSSRTGLMNTEAFF. CDR3 DNA: TGTGCCAGCAGTTCCCGGACAGGCCTCATGAACACTGAAGCTTTCTTT.

This chain connects TRBV27 to TRBJ2-1, with 14 positions matching TRBD2. Germline CDR1 is MNHEY and CDR2 is SMNVEV (reference sequence). Trimming took 5 bases from V and 12 from J; bases not matched to a gene: 12. The CDR3 runs 16 residues. The DNA for the CDR3 is TGTGCCAGCAGTCTGGTAGGGACTAGCGGGAGTCTTCGGCAGTTCTTC. Translation: CASSLVGTSGSLRQFF.

A note on this clone: Other nucleotide sequences in the sample specify the same CDR3. The rearrangement links TRBV5-1 to TRBJ1-1; the D gene is possibly TRBD1 (5 bases). The CDR3 extends over 14 amino acids. In germline, CDR1 is SGHRS, CDR2 YFSETQ. The V and J ends lost 0 bases and 0 bases respectively, with 6 bases between them. CDR3 DNA: TGCGCCAGCAGCTTGGCGGACATGAACACTGAAGCTTTCTTT. Translation: CASSLADMNTEAFF.

V gene TRBV11-2 combines with J gene TRBJ2-7; perhaps TRBD1 as D (6 bases). Looked up from germline, CDR1 is SGHAT and CDR2 is FQNNGV. This CDR3 spans 15 amino acids. V dropped 0 bases and J dropped 2 bases, with 11 bases sitting between them. The DNA of the CDR3 is TGTGCCAGCAGCTTAGAGAGAGGGGGACCCTACGAGCAGTACTTC. It encodes CASSLERGGPYEQYF.

V gene TRBV2 combines with J gene TRBJ1-3; D not resolved. Trimming left V 2 bases short and J 2 bases short, with 10 bases between. The CDR3 loop spans 15 amino acids. In germline, CDR1 is SNHLY, CDR2 FYNNEI. CDR3 nucleotides: TGTGCCAGCAGTGAATCTGGGTCTCCTGGAAACACCATATATTTT. Translation: CASSESGSPGNTIYF. Based on the CDR3 plus reference TRBV2 and TRBJ1-3, the full variable domain is EPEVTQTPSHQVTQMGQEVILRCVPISNHLYFYWYRQILGQKVEFLVSFYNNEISEKSEIFDDQFSVERPDGSNFTLKIRSTKLEDSAMYFCASSESGSPGNTIYFGEGSWLTVV.

The CDR3 loop is CASPSRLGPNTEAFF. CDR3 nucleotides: TGTGCCAGCCCGTCCCGTCTCGGCCCGAACACTGAAGCTTTCTTT. The chain combines TRBV6-5 with TRBJ1-1; D is uncertain. Trimming took 8 bases from V and 1 from J, leaving 17 bases between them. The germline CDR1 and CDR2 sequences are MNHEY and SVGAGI. The CDR3 has 15 amino acids.

The chain joins TRBV19 to TRBJ2-5, with TRBD1 matching over 9 bases. CDR1 is LNHDA and CDR2 is SQIVND in the germline V gene (reference sequence). This CDR3 has 15 amino acids. The junction had 6 bases not matched to a gene; V was cut back by 6 bases and J by 1 base. The CDR3 loop is CASRGTGWPQETQYF. The CDR3 DNA follows: TGTGCCAGTAGGGGGACAGGGTGGCCCCAAGAGACCCAGTACTTC.

The chain joins TRBV10-2 to TRBJ2-1; 9 positions agree with TRBD2. The length of the CDR3 is 14 residues. CDR1 and CDR2 from the germline V gene are WSHSY and SAAADI. The V segment lost 5 bases and the J segment 6 bases; nucleotides outside the gene matches: 5. Written as DNA, the CDR3 is TGCGCCAGCAGTCCTTGGACTAGCGTCAATGAGCAGTTCTTC. Translating gives CASSPWTSVNEQFF.

This clone was detected a few times. The chain carries TRBV18 and TRBJ1-6, with D unclear. The germline gives CDR1 KGHSH, CDR2 LQKENI. Trimming cost V 3 bases and J 7 bases, with 7 bases left between them. The CDR3 is 13 residues long. This chain's CDR3 is CASSPRGNSPLHF. The CDR3 DNA reads TGTGCCAGCTCACCCCGAGGAAATTCACCCCTCCACTTT.

The CDR3 spells CASNLGFGVGTQYF. CDR3 in DNA: TGTGCCAGCAATTTGGGATTCGGGGTGGGTACGCAGTATTTT. This chain links TRBV28 with TRBJ2-3; tentatively, D is TRBD2 (5 bases). This CDR3 has 14 residues. V lost 7 bases and J lost 8, with 19 bases in between. The germline CDR1 and CDR2 sequences are MDHEN and SYDVKM.

J is TRBJ1-1 and V is TRBV27, with D maybe TRBD1 (5 bases). Germline V gene sequence: CDR1 MNHEY, CDR2 SMNVEV (reference sequence). The length of the CDR3 is 16 residues. Trimming took off 2 bases at V and 2 bases at J, with 15 bases between the two ends. The CDR3 region has the DNA TGTGCCAGCAGTTTAGGAGGGGCGAGAGGAAACACTGAAGCTTTCTTT. This translates into CASSLGGARGNTEAFF.

A single count supports this clone. The chain employs TRBV21-1 and TRBJ2-1; the table's TRBD1 call for D was not verified on the DNA. TRBV21-1 is shown as a pseudogene. The CDR3 spans 15 residues. CDR3 DNA sequence: TGTGCCAGCAGGACCCGGGACAGAACCCACAATGAGCAGTTCTTC. Translated, it gives CASRTRDRTHNEQFF.

The chain uses TRBV29-1 and TRBJ2-6; TRBD1 is a possible D gene (6 bases). V was cut by 4 bases and J by 0 bases, with 10 bases left in between. Germline CDR1 reads SQVTM; CDR2 reads ANQGSEA. There are 15 residues in the CDR3. This CDR3 is CSVAGVPSGANVLTF. The CDR3 DNA sequence: TGCAGCGTTGCAGGGGTCCCCTCTGGGGCCAACGTCCTGACTTTC.